The entry below describes one T cell receptor beta chain. Its antigen is undetermined. The data belong to a study of siplizumab effects on memory and regulatory T cells. Study results and caveats: Under siplizumab, alloreactive sequences traced to unstimulated CD4+ memory cells were significantly reduced. Many proliferating CD4+ or CD8+ clones remained unclassified. Roughly 75-95% of them could not be assigned either a naive or a memory phenotype.

It was 80,000 to 100,000 TCR templates that were assayed per sample. Repertoires were generated with immunoSEQ multiplex PCR, while TCRdb's copy carries only in-frame clones and drops some. Among some 100,000 clones, around 97% were seen once, and the ten largest hold around 0.031%. The CDR3 consists of 18 residues. The germline V gene has CDR1 PRHDT and CDR2 FYEKMQ (reference sequence). Trimming took 4 bases from V and 1 from J; bases not matched to a gene: 10. The sample comprised naive CD4+ T cells sorted from blood. This chain connects TRBV13 to TRBJ2-5; TRBD2 matches at 12 bases. This clonotype originated in a human donor in good health. CDR3 nucleotide sequence: TGTGCCAGCAGCTCGACCCTCACTAGCGGGGGGTTCCAAGAGACCCAGTACTTC. Protein sequence: CASSSTLTSGGFQETQYF.